This T cell receptor beta chain was sequenced during a study of metastatic and nonmetastatic thyroid tumors. Trimming took 4 bases from V and 5 from J, leaving 5 bases between them. CDR1 and CDR2 (germline): MGHDK, SYGVNS. The CDR3 loop spans 12 amino acids. TCRdb re-called clones from the PCR reads using MiXCR. This sample carries some 23,000 clones, 20% of them seen once, and the ten largest clones take around 4.4%. Thyroid surgery was performed in patients who had received no treatment beforehand. In this sample, this clone turned up a few times. V gene TRBV25-1 combines with J gene TRBJ2-2, with unresolved D. The sequence derives from a female donor with papillary thyroid cancer or a benign thyroid nodule (not recorded which). Some clones in this sample may be carry-over from other donors' samples. The sequenced sample consisted of adjacent normal tissue. CDR3 sequence (DNA): TGTGCCAGCAGTGCACTTACCGGGGAGCTGTTTTTT. Its protein is CASSALTGELFF.